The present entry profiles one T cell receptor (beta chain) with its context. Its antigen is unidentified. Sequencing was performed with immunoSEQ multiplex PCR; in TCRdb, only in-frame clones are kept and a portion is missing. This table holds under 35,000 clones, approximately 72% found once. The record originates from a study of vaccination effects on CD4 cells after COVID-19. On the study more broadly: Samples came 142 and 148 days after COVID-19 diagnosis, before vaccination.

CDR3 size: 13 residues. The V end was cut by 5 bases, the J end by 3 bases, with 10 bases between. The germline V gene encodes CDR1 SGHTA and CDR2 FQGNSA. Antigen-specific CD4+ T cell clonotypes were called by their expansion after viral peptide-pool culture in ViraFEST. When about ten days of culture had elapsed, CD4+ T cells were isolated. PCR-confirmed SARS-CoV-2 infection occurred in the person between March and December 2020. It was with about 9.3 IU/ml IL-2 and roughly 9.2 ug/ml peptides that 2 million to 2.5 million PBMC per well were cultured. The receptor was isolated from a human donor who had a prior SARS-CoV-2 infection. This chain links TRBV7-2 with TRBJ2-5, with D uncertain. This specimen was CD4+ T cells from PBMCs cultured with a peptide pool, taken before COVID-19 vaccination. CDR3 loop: CASSQRREETQYF. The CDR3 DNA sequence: TGTGCCAGCAGCCAAAGACGGGAAGAGACCCAGTACTTC.